The sequence of this T cell receptor (beta chain) was determined in a study of cytomegalovirus exposure and HLA in healthy donors. Study observations and caveats: When the data were analyzed later, several of the most significant clusters appeared to be linked to common viral pathogens. In a later analysis, TCR beta V- and J-gene trimming was associated with a missense DCLRE1C variant. Published work reported that the classifier diagnosed cytomegalovirus status with high specificity and sensitivity. Researchers catalogued some 160 TCR beta chains as cytomegalovirus-associated.

13 Jbeta primers and 60 Vbeta primers were used for the PCR. Measured with immunoSEQ multiplex PCR; TCRdb has only the in-frame clones, and not every one. The data contain about 180,000 clones, about 69% of them singletons. Turning to this clone: Antigen: not known.

From germline, CDR1 is MNHNY and CDR2 SVGAGI (reference sequence). There are 14 residues in the CDR3. Trimming cost V 6 bases and J 8 bases; bases outside gene matches: 8. V and J are TRBV6-6 and TRBJ1-4; 8 bases align to TRBD1. This clonotype was sampled from a human donor in good health. Specimen: PBMCs. The CDR3 coding sequence is TGTGCCAGCAGCCAGGGACAGGAGGACGAAAAACTGTTTTTT. Translated, it gives CASSQGQEDEKLFF.